The T cell receptor (beta chain) described here comes from a study of T cell repertoires in cytomegalovirus infection (dated by TCRdb to 2018 to 2020). Broadly, across the study: Recently identified HLA-C-restricted CMV epitopes, whose presentation resists viral immunomodulation, were targeted by peptide stimulations together with well-studied HLA-B-restricted epitopes. Because public TCR beta signatures pointed to carriage of CMV infection together with the matching HLA type, the HLA type of each donor mattered for the analysis. The research as a whole found: The ex vivo response was dominated by HLA-C-restricted CMV-specific TCR beta clonotypes, which also provided the single most frequent clonotype in two of eight donors. Cumulative frequency of public TCR beta family members discriminated carriers of CMV infection plus the relevant HLA type in this cohort and an independent approximately 360-donor cohort.

V is pared back by 6 bases and J by 4 bases, with 20 bases lying between the germline termini. The germline V gene yields SNHLY for CDR1 and FYNNEI for CDR2. CDR3 length: 16 amino acids, cysteine to phenylalanine. Only the CDR3 portion is preserved as DNA: 48 bases, with reading frame beginning at the first base. Sequenced on an Illumina HiSeq 1500. The public reads were reprocessed in TCRdb via fastp at Q25 and MiXCR, keeping in-frame beta chains. Every entry covers one CDR3 protein and lists the most common genes and DNA from its rows. The sample includes tens of thousands of distinct CDR3 sequences, with 45% to 55% observed a single time. Just over 90% of the sample comes from the top ten. The intended sense of this specimen's treatment or condition label: in vitro stimulation with specific CMV peptide epitopes to enrich CMV-specific T cells. Comment on this clonotype: Its target antigen remains unknown. Per-nucleotide qualities are absent, and no much larger clonotype sits a single base away.

Sequencing used CD8+ T cells from cultured PBMCs, obtained from culture after CMV antigen stimulation. This clonotype was obtained from a human donor in good health (CMV status not recorded). Some clones in this sample may be carry-over from other donors' samples. The chain employs TRBV2 and TRBJ2-3; the D call is possibly TRBD1 or TRBD2, each sharing 5 bases. The CDR3 protein sequence reads: CASSQRGRPTADTQYF. The DNA sequence is as follows: TGTGCCAGCAGCCAACGGGGCAGGCCTACGGCAGATACGCAGTATTTT.